The entry below describes one TCR beta chain. This sample was taken from a study of blood T cell repertoires in COVID-19. Deletions cut 3 bases from V and 3 bases from J, with 12 bases between. In germline, CDR1 is DFQATT, CDR2 SNEGSKA (reference sequence). The CDR3 length is 14 residues. Methods used by the authors: Amplification of reference gene primers provided the estimated nucleated cell counts. Method: immunoSEQ multiplex PCR; TCRdb's copy keeps in-frame clones and lacks some. V and J calls and clone size are as listed in that table; D and trimming were resolved from the DNA. Of a few hundred thousand clones listed, under 90% are singletons.

The sequencing sample was made of peripheral blood. The TCR sequence derives from a man in his forties or fifties with acute or convalescent COVID-19. The rearrangement uses TRBV20-1 and TRBJ2-1, with D possibly being TRBD1 (6 bases). The CDR3 here is CSASPGQGYNEQFF. The CDR3 region has the DNA TGCAGTGCTAGTCCGGGACAAGGCTACAATGAGCAGTTCTTC.